The clone carrying this T cell receptor beta chain was detected many times. Antigen unknown. Amplifying from RNA transcripts, the study obtained TCR beta CDR3 regions. Amplification began with first-round RT-PCR using HTBI primers, then second-round multiplex PCR was performed. TCRdb reprocessed the multiplex PCR reads with MiXCR, giving one entry per CDR3 protein. Among about 40,000 distinct CDR3 sequences listed, 45% to 60% were seen once. J gave up 5 bases and V 9 bases, and 18 bases lay outside the gene matches. The V gene's germline CDR1 is LNHDA and CDR2 SQIVND (reference sequence). This CDR3 is built from 18 residues. The data were obtained in a study of Graves' ophthalmopathy and Graves' hyperthyroidism. Excluded: other autoimmune disease, uncontrolled infection, pregnancy or lactation. PBMCs originated in about 10 ml of fresh peripheral blood. Notes on the study in general: Blood also harbored most expanded thyroid clonotypes above 0.001 frequency.

The sample was peripheral blood. The chain uses TRBV19 and TRBJ2-2, with TRBD2 matching over 10 bases. This clonotype was obtained from an adult man with Graves' ophthalmopathy. Written as DNA, the CDR3 is TGTGCCAGCACCCTCGCGGGGCTAGCGGGAGTGGAAACCGGGGAGCTGTTTTTT. It is translated as CASTLAGLAGVETGELFF.